A selection of T cell receptor beta chains follows, all from one sample in a study of neurological immune-mediated disorders. One entry per CDR3 protein, called by TCRdb with MiXCR from the 5' RACE reads. The sample holds fewer than 50,000 distinct CDR3 sequences, approximately 15% seen once. The material sequenced was PBMCs. The receptor source for this set is a man under 40 in good health. Both conserved end residues are part of each CDR3. D genes are given only for firm matches. A clone size is listed for some rows: how often the clone was seen (once, few, many), or a class if it is expanded.

-,TRBJ1-3,many,TRBV9,CASSDSSGNTIYF,TGTGCCAGCAGCGACAGCTCTGGAAACACCATATATTTT
-,TRBJ2-7,many,TRBV7-6,CASSVGTLEQYF,TGTGCCAGCAGCGTCGGGACCCTCGAGCAGTACTTC
-,TRBJ2-4,many,TRBV20-1,CSAKGGLVAKNIQYF,TGCAGTGCTAAAGGAGGGTTAGTAGCCAAAAACATTCAGTACTTC
-,TRBJ2-7,many,TRBV5-1,CASRGRSNSDYEQYF,TGCGCCAGCAGGGGACGCAGCAATAGCGACTACGAGCAGTACTTC
-,TRBJ2-5,many,TRBV9,CASSGEEGGETQYF,TGTGCCAGCAGTGGAGAGGAGGGTGGAGAGACCCAGTACTTC
-,TRBJ2-3,many,TRBV5-1,CASSPAGDTQYF,TGCGCCAGCAGCCCTGCGGGAGATACGCAGTATTTT
-,TRBJ1-6,many,TRBV20-1,CSECPGENSPLHF,TGCAGTGAATGTCCAGGGGAAAATTCACCCCTCCACTTT
TRBD1,TRBJ2-4,many,TRBV28,CASSLTGGAKNIQYF,TGTGCCAGCAGTTTGACAGGGGGGGCCAAAAACATTCAGTACTTC
TRBD2,TRBJ2-2,many,TRBV7-3,CASSSSGGDTGELFF,TGTGCCAGCAGCTCTTCCGGGGGGGACACCGGGGAGCTGTTTTTT
-,TRBJ2-2,many,TRBV11-2,CASSLQTNTGELFF,TGTGCCAGCAGCTTACAAACGAACACCGGGGAGCTGTTTTTT
-,TRBJ2-3,many,TRBV20-1,CSGPLVPTDTQYF,TGCAGTGGACCACTAGTCCCCACAGATACGCAGTATTTT
TRBD1,TRBJ2-7,many,TRBV5-1,CASSLTPTGGYYEQYF,TGCGCCAGCAGCTTGACACCGACAGGGGGTTACTACGAGCAGTACTTC
TRBD2,TRBJ2-5,many,TRBV29-1,CSARAGTQETQYF,TGCAGCGCTCGAGCGGGGACTCAAGAGACCCAGTACTTC
TRBD1,TRBJ2-7,few,TRBV18,CASSPRQGTYEQYF,TGTGCCAGCTCACCCCGACAGGGTACCTACGAGCAGTACTTC
TRBD1,TRBJ2-4,few,TRBV7-2,CASSLAGTGGGDIQYF,TGTGCCAGCAGCCTGGCCGGGACAGGGGGCGGAGACATTCAGTACTTC
TRBD1,TRBJ1-5,many,TRBV7-2,CASSPTGGSRQPQHF,TGTGCCAGCAGCCCTACAGGGGGGAGTAGGCAGCCCCAGCATTTT
-,TRBJ2-1,-,TRBV20-1,CSGREGNEQFF,TGCAGTGGGCGGGAAGGCAATGAGCAGTTCTTC
-,TRBJ1-2,-,TRBV28,CASSLSISYYGYTF,TGTGCCAGCAGCCTTTCAATATCTTACTATGGCTACACCTTC
TRBD1,TRBJ1-2,many,TRBV11-1,CASSQDRDGSYTF,TGTGCCAGCAGCCAGGACAGGGATGGTAGCTACACCTTC
-,TRBJ2-5,many,TRBV9,CASSGGSQETQYF,TGTGCCAGCAGCGGAGGCTCCCAAGAGACCCAGTACTTC
-,TRBJ2-1,many,TRBV7-6,CASSLGGGGSYNEQFF,TGTGCCAGCAGCCTAGGGGGGGGTGGGTCCTACAATGAGCAGTTCTTC
-,TRBJ2-3,many,TRBV28,CASIRGTTDTQYF,TGTGCCAGCATACGAGGGACCACAGATACGCAGTATTTT
TRBD1,TRBJ2-5,large,TRBV9,CASSFGTQGYQETQYF,TGTGCCAGCAGCTTTGGAACACAGGGGTACCAAGAGACCCAGTACTTC
TRBD2,TRBJ2-1,many,TRBV5-1,CASSWRGAREDEQFF,TGCGCCAGCAGCTGGCGGGGGGCCCGGGAGGATGAGCAGTTCTTC
TRBD2,TRBJ2-7,-,TRBV7-9,CASSLGLAGPYEQYF,TGTGCCAGCAGCTTGGGACTAGCGGGACCCTACGAGCAGTACTTC
-,TRBJ1-1,many,TRBV5-1,CASSLGLTAGLPKMNTEAFF,TGCGCCAGCAGCTTGGGTCTCACAGCAGGACTACCTAAGATGAACACTGAAGCTTTCTTT
-,TRBJ1-1,few,TRBV7-9,CASSLDGAVRAFF,TGTGCCAGCAGCTTAGATGGCGCCGTTCGGGCTTTCTTT
-,TRBJ2-2,many,TRBV6-5,CASSRMRGGTGELFF,TGTGCCAGCAGCCGTATGAGGGGGGGCACCGGGGAGCTGTTTTTT
-,TRBJ1-5,many,TRBV5-1,CASSVTINQPQHF,TGCGCCAGCAGCGTAACGATTAATCAGCCCCAGCATTTT
-,TRBJ1-2,many,TRBV5-1,CASSLGGAQKDGYTF,TGCGCCAGCAGCTTGGGTGGGGCGCAGAAAGATGGCTACACCTTC
-,TRBJ2-3,-,TRBV14,CASSRGVWTGTDTQYF,TGTGCCAGCAGCCGGGGGGTGTGGACAGGCACAGATACGCAGTATTTT
-,TRBJ2-1,many,TRBV4-1,CASSQDVTVGWNEQFF,TGCGCCAGCAGCCAAGATGTCACGGTGGGATGGAATGAGCAGTTCTTC
-,TRBJ1-2,many,TRBV9,CASSVGQRDGYTF,TGTGCCAGCAGCGTGGGTCAACGGGATGGCTACACCTTC
-,TRBJ2-6,many,TRBV5-4,CASSLLGTGANVLTF,TGTGCCAGCAGCTTGTTAGGGACCGGGGCCAACGTCCTGACTTTC
TRBD1,TRBJ2-2,many,TRBV6-6,CASGSAGGSGELFF,TGTGCCAGCGGGTCGGCAGGGGGTTCCGGGGAGCTGTTTTTT
TRBD2,TRBJ2-1,-,TRBV2,CASSDLAGGPYNEQFF,TGTGCCAGCAGCGACCTAGCGGGAGGGCCCTACAATGAGCAGTTCTTC
-,TRBJ1-5,many,TRBV5-1,CASSLGDGNQPQHF,TGCGCCAGCAGCTTGGGGGATGGCAATCAGCCCCAGCATTTT
-,TRBJ2-5,many,TRBV7-2,CASSLAPRETQYF,TGTGCCAGCAGCTTAGCACCCCGCGAGACCCAGTACTTC
-,TRBJ1-1,-,TRBV29-1,CSTRKKDTTEAFF,TGCAGCACGCGGAAAAAGGACACCACTGAAGCTTTCTTT
-,TRBJ2-1,many,TRBV28,CASSSPGEVSSYNEQFF,TGTGCCAGCAGTTCCCCGGGGGAAGTGAGCTCCTACAATGAGCAGTTCTTC
-,TRBJ2-3,many,TRBV3-1,CASSQEGGQDTQYF,TGTGCCAGCAGCCAAGAGGGGGGGCAGGATACGCAGTATTTT
-,TRBJ2-5,many,TRBV10-3,CAISESQWDKGPVGETQYF,TGTGCCATCAGTGAATCCCAGTGGGACAAGGGACCGGTGGGGGAGACCCAGTACTTC
TRBD1,TRBJ2-5,many,TRBV5-1,CASSPRQGAQETQYF,TGCGCCAGCAGCCCTAGACAGGGTGCCCAAGAGACCCAGTACTTC
-,TRBJ2-1,many,TRBV5-7,CASSLVARYYNEQFF,TGTGCCAGCAGCTTGGTAGCTAGATATTACAATGAGCAGTTCTTC
TRBD2,TRBJ2-7,many,TRBV30,CACPGGDYEQYF,TGTGCCTGCCCGGGAGGCGACTACGAGCAGTACTTC
-,TRBJ2-6,many,TRBV7-9,CASSFPEGTSSGANVLTF,TGTGCCAGCAGCTTTCCCGAGGGGACGAGTTCTGGGGCCAACGTCCTGACTTTC
TRBD1,TRBJ1-3,many,TRBV20-1,CSARGTGGVSGNTIYF,TGCAGTGCTAGAGGGACAGGGGGTGTCTCTGGAAACACCATATATTTT
-,TRBJ1-5,many,TRBV20-1,CSARGGSNQPQHF,TGCAGTGCTAGGGGGGGGTCCAATCAGCCCCAGCATTTT
TRBD1,TRBJ1-3,many,TRBV3-1,CASSQVRTGYSGNTIYF,TGTGCCAGCAGCCAAGTACGGACAGGGTACTCTGGAAACACCATATATTTT